Given below is one T cell receptor beta chain in context. Its binding antigen is unknown. Base quality data are lacking; no much larger clone is found one base away. This sample was included in a study of T-cell reconstitution after alpha-beta-depleted transplantation in children (dated by TCRdb to the mid-2010s). At the level of the whole study: T-cell immune reconstitution after TCRalphabeta/CD19-depleted allogeneic hematopoietic cell transplantation in children was quantitatively tracked in the study by means of TCR repertoire profiling.

The junction shows trimming of 5 bases on V and 0 bases on J, plus 9 bases between the germline ends. The germline V gene (reference sequence) supplies CDR1 SEHNR and CDR2 FQNEAQ. The CDR3, cysteine through phenylalanine, is 14 amino acids long. Solely the CDR3 DNA is kept, with 42 bases framed from the first base. Library generation was performed with PCR. This sample was sequenced with an Illumina HiSeq 2500. Molecular barcoding was employed in the preparation of TCR libraries, with unique molecular identifiers being used to normalize TCRbeta repertoire quantification. Using fastp trimming at Q25 and MiXCR clonotype assembly, TCRdb reanalyzed the public sequencing data and kept in-frame beta chains. Records with the same CDR3 protein are collapsed into one entry carrying the most frequent genes and DNA. This sample gives fewer than 700,000 distinct CDR3 sequences in total; around 13% of them show up just once. About 2.2% of the sample rests with the top ten.

What the study reported, not specific to this receptor: In some patients, high TCRbeta diversity at day 60 was attributed to recipient T cells and intrathymic progenitors that had survived conditioning. The apparently early recovery of alphabetaT-cell counts about two months after transplant reportedly depended on only several hundred rapidly expanded clones that came from non-depleted graft cells. Over subsequent months, a decline in hyperexpanded clone frequencies was noted, and after one year, T-cell counts and TCRbeta diversity were mostly ascribed to newly produced T cells.

The sample's treatment or condition label, decoded: allogeneic hematopoietic cell transplantation with graft depleted of TCRalphabeta T cells and CD19 B cells. The children who served as transplant recipients had been given grafts of TCRalphabeta/CD19-depleted allogeneic hematopoietic cells. The chain uses TRBV7-9 and TRBJ2-3; TRBD2 is a possible D gene, resting on 5 matching bases. The source was PBMCs, mostly from graft donor cells, collected 360 days after TCRalphabeta/CD19-depleted stem cell transplant. This clonotype was obtained from a male patient younger than 18 who had a stem cell transplant for acute myeloid leukemia, so the T cells may come from the graft donor. The CDR3 reads CASSAGGSTDTQYF. The bases read TGTGCCAGCAGCGCGGGTGGGAGCACAGATACGCAGTATTTT.